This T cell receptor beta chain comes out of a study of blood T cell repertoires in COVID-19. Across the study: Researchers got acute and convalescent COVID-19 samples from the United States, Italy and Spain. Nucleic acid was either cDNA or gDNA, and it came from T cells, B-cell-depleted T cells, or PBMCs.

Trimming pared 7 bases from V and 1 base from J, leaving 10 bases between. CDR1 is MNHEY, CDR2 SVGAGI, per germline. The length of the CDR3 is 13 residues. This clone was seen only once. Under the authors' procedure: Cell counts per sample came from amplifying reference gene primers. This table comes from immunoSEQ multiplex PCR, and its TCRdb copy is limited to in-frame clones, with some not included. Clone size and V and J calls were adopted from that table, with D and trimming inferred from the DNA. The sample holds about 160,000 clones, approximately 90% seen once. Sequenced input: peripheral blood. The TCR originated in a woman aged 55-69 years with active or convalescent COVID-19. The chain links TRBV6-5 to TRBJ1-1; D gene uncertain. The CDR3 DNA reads TGTGCCAGCAACTCCGGGAAGAACACTGAAGCTTTCTTT. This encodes CASNSGKNTEAFF.